This paragraph covers one T cell receptor beta chain sequence. With 4 bases clipped from V and 9 bases from J, the junction kept 8 bases outside the gene matches. This CDR3 is 15 amino acids long. Germline values: CDR1 SGHRS, CDR2 YFSETQ. This record comes from a study of blood T cell repertoires in COVID-19. Study-level background: Sites in the United States, Italy and Spain provided acute and convalescent COVID-19 samples. The cDNA or gDNA used as material had been derived from T cells, B-cell-depleted T cells, or PBMCs.

Per the original methods: Amplification with reference gene primers provided the estimates of nucleated cell counts. The assay was immunoSEQ multiplex PCR, and TCRdb's table has in-frame clones only and misses some. V and J calls and clone size are given by that table; D and trimming were obtained from the DNA. Among roughly 100,000 clones, about four fifths were seen once, and the ten largest hold around 4.8%. This chain joins TRBV5-1 and TRBJ1-6; 9 positions agree with TRBD1. The sample consisted of peripheral blood. This receptor was taken from a man older than 75 with COVID-19, enrolled during active disease. The CDR3 here is CASSPWDRDASPLHF. The CDR3 DNA sequence: TGCGCCAGCAGCCCTTGGGACAGGGATGCTTCACCCCTCCACTTT.